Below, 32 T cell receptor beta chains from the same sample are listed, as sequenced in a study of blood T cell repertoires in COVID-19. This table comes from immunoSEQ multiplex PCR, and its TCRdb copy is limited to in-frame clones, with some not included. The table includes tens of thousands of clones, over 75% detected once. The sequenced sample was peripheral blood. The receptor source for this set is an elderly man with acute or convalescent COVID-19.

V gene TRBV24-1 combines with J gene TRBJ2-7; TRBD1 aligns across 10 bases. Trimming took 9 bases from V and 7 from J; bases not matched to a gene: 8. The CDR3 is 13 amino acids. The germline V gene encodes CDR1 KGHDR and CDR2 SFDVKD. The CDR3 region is CATARQGAREQYF. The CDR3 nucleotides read TGTGCCACCGCTCGACAGGGGGCGCGTGAGCAGTACTTC.

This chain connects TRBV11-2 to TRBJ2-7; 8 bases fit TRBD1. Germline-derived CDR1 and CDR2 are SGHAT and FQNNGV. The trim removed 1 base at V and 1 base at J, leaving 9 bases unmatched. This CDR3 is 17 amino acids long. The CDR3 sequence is CASSLVVGTGLSYEQYF. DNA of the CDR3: TGTGCCAGCAGCTTAGTTGTCGGGACAGGTCTATCCTACGAGCAGTACTTC.

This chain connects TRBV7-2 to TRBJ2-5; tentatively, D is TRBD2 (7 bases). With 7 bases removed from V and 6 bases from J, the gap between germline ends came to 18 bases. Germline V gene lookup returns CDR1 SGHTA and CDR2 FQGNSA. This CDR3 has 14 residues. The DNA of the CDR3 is TGTGCCAGCATTCCGGGGAGGGGGTTGAAGACCCAGTACTTC. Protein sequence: CASIPGRGLKTQYF. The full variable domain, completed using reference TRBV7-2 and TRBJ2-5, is GAGVSQSPSNKVTEKGKDVELRCDPISGHTALYWYRQSLGQGLEFLIYFQGNSAPDKSGLPSDRFSAERTGGSVSTLTIQRTQQEDSAVYLCASIPGRGLKTQYFGPGTRLLVL.

The CDR3 here is CASSLKGVKETQYF. The CDR3 coding sequence is TGTGCCAGCAGCTTAAAGGGGGTTAAAGAGACCCAGTACTTC. This rearrangement joins TRBV5-6 to TRBJ2-5, with D possibly being TRBD1 (6 bases). Looked up from germline, CDR1 is SGHDT and CDR2 is YYEEEE. The CDR3 extends over 14 amino acids. V dropped 2 bases and J dropped 3 bases, with 11 bases sitting between them.

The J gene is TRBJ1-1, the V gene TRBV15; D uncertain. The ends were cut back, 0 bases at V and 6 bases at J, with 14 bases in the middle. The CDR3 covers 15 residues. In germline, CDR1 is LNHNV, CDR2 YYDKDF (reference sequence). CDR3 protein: CATSREAGPGSEAFF. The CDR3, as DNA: TGTGCCACCAGCAGAGAGGCAGGCCCGGGGTCTGAAGCTTTCTTT.

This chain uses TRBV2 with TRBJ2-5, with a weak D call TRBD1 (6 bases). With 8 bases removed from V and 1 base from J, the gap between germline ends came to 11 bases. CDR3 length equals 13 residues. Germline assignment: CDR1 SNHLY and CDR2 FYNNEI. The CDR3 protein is CASRRQVQETQYF. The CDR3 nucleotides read TGTGCCAGCCGGAGACAGGTCCAAGAGACCCAGTACTTC.

The CDR3 DNA reads as TGTGCCAGCAGCTACGGGGACAGCGGGGGGGAGACCCAGTACTTC. Protein product: CASSYGDSGGETQYF. The chain combines TRBV14 with TRBJ2-5, with 9 bases identical to TRBD2. V trimming: 5 bases; J trimming: 5 bases; junction bases outside the gene matches: 9. Germline assignment: CDR1 SGHDN and CDR2 FVKESK. The CDR3 is 15 residues long.

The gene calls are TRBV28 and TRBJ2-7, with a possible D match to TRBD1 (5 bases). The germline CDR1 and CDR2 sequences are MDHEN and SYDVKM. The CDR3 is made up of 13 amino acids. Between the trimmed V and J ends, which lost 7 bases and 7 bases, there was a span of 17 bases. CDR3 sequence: CASKGRVSGEQYF. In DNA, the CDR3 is TGTGCCAGCAAGGGCAGGGTATCTGGGGAGCAGTACTTC.

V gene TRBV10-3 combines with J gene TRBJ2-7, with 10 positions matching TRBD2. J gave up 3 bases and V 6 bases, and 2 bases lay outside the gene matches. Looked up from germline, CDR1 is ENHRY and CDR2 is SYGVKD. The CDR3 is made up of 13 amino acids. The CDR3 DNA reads TGTGCCATCAGAAGCGGGGGGGTCTACGAGCAGTACTTC. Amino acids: CAIRSGGVYEQYF.

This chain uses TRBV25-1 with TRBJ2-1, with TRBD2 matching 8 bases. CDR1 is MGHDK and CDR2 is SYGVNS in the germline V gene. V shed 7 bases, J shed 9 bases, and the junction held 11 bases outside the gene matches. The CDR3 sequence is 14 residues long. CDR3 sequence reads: CASTAGTRGGEQFF. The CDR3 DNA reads TGTGCCAGCACCGCCGGGACTAGGGGCGGTGAGCAGTTCTTC.

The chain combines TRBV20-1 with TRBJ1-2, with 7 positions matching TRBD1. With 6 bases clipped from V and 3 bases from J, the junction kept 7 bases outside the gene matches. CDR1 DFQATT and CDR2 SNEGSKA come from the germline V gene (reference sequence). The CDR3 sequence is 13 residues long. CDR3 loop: CSASQGVDYGYTF. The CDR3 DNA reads TGCAGTGCCAGTCAGGGGGTCGACTATGGCTACACCTTC.

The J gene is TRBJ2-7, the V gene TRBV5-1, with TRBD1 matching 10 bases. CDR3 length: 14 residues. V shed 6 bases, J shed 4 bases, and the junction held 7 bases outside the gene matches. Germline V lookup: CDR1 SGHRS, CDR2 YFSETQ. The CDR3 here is CASKPGQGFYEQYF. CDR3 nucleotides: TGCGCCAGCAAACCGGGACAGGGGTTTTACGAGCAGTACTTC. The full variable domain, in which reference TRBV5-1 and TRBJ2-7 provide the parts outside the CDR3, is KAGVTQTPRYLIKTRGQQVTLSCSPISGHRSVSWYQQTPGQGLQFLFEYFSETQRNKGNFPGRFSGRQFSNSRSEMNVSTLELGDSALYLCASKPGQGFYEQYFGPGTRLTVT.

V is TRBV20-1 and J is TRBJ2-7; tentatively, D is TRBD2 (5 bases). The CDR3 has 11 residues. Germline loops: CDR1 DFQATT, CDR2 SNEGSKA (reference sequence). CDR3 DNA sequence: TGCGCGGGCTCCACCCAGGACGAGCAGTACTTC. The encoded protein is CAGSTQDEQYF.

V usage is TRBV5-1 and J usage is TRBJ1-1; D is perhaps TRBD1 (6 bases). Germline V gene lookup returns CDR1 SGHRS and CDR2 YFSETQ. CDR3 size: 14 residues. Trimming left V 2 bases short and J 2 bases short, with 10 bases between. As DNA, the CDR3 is TGCGCCAGCAGCTTTGGGACATCCAACACTGAAGCTTTCTTT. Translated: CASSFGTSNTEAFF.

CDR3 sequence: CASSLESNYEQYF. CDR3 nucleotide sequence: TGCGCCAGCAGCTTGGAATCAAACTACGAGCAGTACTTC. The V call is TRBV5-1, the J call TRBJ2-7; D ambiguous. The CDR3 extends over 13 amino acids. Germline V gene sequence: CDR1 SGHRS, CDR2 YFSETQ. V was pared by 0 bases and J by 3 bases, with 7 bases between.

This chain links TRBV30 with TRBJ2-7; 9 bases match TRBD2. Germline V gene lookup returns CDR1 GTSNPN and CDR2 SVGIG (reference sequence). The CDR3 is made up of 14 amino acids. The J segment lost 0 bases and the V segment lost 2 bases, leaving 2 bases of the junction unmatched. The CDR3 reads CAWSLAGTSYEQYF. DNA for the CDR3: TGTGCCTGGAGTCTAGCGGGGACCTCCTACGAGCAGTACTTC. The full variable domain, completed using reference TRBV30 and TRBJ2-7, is SQTIHQWPATLVQPVGSPLSLECTVEGTSNPNLYWYRQAAGRGLQLLFYSVGIGQISSEVPQNLSASRPQDRQFILSSKKLLLSDSGFYLCAWSLAGTSYEQYFGPGTRLTVT.

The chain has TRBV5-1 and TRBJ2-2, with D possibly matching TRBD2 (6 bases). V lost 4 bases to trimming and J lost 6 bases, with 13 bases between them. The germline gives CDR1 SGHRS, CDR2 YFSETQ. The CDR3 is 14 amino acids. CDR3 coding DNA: TGCGCCAGCAGCCGGGAGATGGGTCCCGGGGAGCTGTTTTTT. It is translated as CASSREMGPGELFF.

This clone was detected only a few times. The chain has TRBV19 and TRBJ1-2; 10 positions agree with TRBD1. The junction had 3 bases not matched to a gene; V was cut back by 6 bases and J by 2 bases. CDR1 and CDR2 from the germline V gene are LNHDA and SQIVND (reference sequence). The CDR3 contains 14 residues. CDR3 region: CASRRGQGNYGYTF. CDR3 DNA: TGTGCCAGTAGGCGGGGACAGGGGAACTATGGCTACACCTTC.

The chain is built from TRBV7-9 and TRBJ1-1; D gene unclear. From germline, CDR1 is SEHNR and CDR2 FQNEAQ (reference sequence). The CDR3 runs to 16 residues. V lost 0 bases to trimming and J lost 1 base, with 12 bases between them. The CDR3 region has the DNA TGTGCCAGCAGCTTAGCGCTTGGGCAGAGGAACACTGAAGCTTTCTTT. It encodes CASSLALGQRNTEAFF.

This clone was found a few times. The CDR3 sequence: CASSAETLNQPQHF. The CDR3 nucleotides are TGTGCCAGCAGTGCAGAAACCCTCAATCAGCCCCAGCATTTT. J is TRBJ1-5 and V is TRBV2; D remains unclear. V was shortened by 4 bases and J by 3 bases, with 10 bases between the two germline ends. This CDR3 is built from 14 residues. Per germline, CDR1 SNHLY and CDR2 FYNNEI.

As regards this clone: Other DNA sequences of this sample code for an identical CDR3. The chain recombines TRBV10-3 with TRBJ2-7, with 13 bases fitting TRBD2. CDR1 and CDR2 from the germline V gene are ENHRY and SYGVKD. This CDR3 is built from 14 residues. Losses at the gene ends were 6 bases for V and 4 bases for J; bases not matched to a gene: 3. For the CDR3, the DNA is TGTGCCATCAGGAGGACTAGCGGGGGTTACGAGCAGTACTTC. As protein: CAIRRTSGGYEQYF.

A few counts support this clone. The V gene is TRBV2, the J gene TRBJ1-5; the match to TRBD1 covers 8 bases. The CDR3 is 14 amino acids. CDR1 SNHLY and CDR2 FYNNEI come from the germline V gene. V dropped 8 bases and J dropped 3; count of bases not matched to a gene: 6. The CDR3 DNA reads TGTGCCAGCGGCGACAGGGGAGTCAATCAGCCCCAGCATTTT. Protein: CASGDRGVNQPQHF. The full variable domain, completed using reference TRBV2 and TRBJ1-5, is EPEVTQTPSHQVTQMGQEVILRCVPISNHLYFYWYRQILGQKVEFLVSFYNNEISEKSEIFDDQFSVERPDGSNFTLKIRSTKLEDSAMYFCASGDRGVNQPQHFGDGTRLSIL.

The CDR3 loop reads CASSHVQGVRETQYF. In DNA form, the CDR3 reads TGTGCCAGCAGCCATGTCCAGGGGGTTCGAGAGACCCAGTACTTC. The chain combines TRBV3-1 (or the pseudogene TRBV3-2) with TRBJ2-5; 7 bases align to TRBD1. The junction had 8 bases not matched to a gene; V was cut back by 3 bases and J by 4 bases. This CDR3 has 15 amino acids. CDR1 and CDR2 (germline): LGHDT, YNNKEL (reference sequence).

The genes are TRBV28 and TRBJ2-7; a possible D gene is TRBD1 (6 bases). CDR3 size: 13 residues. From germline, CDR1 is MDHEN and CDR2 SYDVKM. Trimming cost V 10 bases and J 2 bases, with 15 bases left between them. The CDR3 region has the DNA TGTGCCACCACCAGACAGGTGCCCTACGAGCAGTACTTC. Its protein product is CATTRQVPYEQYF.

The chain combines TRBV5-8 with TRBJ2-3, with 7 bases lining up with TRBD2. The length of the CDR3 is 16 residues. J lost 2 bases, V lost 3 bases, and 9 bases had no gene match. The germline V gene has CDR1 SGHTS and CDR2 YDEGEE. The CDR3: CASSSSRTSTTDTQYF. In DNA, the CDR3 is TGTGCCAGCAGCTCCAGCAGGACTAGTACCACAGATACGCAGTATTTT.

The CDR3 bases are TGCGCCAGCAGCACAGGGGCCACCGGGGAGCTGTTTTTT. This sequence encodes CASSTGATGELFF. The V gene is TRBV5-1, the J gene TRBJ2-2, with 7 bases identical to TRBD1. The CDR3 runs 13 residues. CDR1 is SGHRS and CDR2 is YFSETQ in the germline V gene. J was trimmed by 4 bases and V by 4 bases; bases with no gene match: 1.

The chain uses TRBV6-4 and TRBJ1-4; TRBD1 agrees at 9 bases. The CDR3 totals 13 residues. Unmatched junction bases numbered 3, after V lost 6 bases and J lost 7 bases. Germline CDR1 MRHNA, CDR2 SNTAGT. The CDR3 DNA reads TGTGCCAGCAGCGAGGACAGGGGTGAAAAACTGTTTTTT. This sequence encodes CASSEDRGEKLFF.

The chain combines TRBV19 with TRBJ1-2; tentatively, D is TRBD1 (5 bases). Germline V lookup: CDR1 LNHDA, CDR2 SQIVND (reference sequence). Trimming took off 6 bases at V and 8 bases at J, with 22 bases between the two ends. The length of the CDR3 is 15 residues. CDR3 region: CASSQWGTGGVGYTF. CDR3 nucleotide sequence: TGTGCCAGTAGCCAATGGGGGACTGGAGGGGTCGGCTACACCTTC.

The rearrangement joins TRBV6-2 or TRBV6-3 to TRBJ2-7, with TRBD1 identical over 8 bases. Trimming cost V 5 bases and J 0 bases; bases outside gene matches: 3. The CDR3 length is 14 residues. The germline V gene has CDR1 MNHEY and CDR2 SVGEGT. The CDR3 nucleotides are TGTGCCAGCAGTGACAGGGGAAGCTCCTACGAGCAGTACTTC. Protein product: CASSDRGSSYEQYF.

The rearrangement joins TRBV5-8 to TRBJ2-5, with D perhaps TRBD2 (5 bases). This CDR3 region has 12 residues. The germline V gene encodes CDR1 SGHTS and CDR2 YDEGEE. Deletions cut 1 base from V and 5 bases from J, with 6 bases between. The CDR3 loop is CASSLSGETQYF. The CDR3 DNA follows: TGTGCCAGCAGCTTGTCGGGGGAGACCCAGTACTTC.

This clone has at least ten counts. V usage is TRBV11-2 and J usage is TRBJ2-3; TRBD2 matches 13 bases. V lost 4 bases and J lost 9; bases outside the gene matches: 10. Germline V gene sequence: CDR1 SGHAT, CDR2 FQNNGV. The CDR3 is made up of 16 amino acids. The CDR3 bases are TGTGCCAGCAGCTCAACTAGCGGGGGGGCGATTGGGACGCAGTATTTT. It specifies CASSSTSGGAIGTQYF. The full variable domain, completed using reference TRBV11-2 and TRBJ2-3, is EAGVAQSPRYKIIEKRQSVAFWCNPISGHATLYWYQQILGQGPKLLIQFQNNGVVDDSQLPKDRFSAERLKGVDSTLKIQPAKLEDSAVYLCASSSTSGGAIGTQYFGPGTRLTVL.

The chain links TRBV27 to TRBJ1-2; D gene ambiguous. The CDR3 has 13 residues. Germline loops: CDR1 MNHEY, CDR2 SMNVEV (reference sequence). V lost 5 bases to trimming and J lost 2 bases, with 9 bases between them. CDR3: CASSTTPNYGYTF. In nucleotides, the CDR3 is TGTGCCAGCAGTACGACACCCAACTATGGCTACACCTTC.